The 3 T cell receptor beta chains listed next were all sequenced from one sample in a study of response to subunit inactivated influenza vaccine. TCRdb re-derived calls from the RT-PCR reads in MiXCR, one entry per CDR3 protein. The table has hundreds of thousands of distinct CDR3 sequences, 12% seen once. Sequenced here: PBMCs from blood, sampled on the day of vaccination. The receptors derive from a man aged 45-65 years who received an inactivated influenza vaccine.

This clonotype was seen a few times. CDR3 bases: TGTGCCAGCAGTGAATTAGGACTAGCCCACATTGAGCAGTTCTTC. This gives the protein CASSELGLAHIEQFF. V gene TRBV2 combines with J gene TRBJ2-1; the match to TRBD2 covers 8 bases. The CDR3 spans 15 residues. V lost 2 bases, J lost 9 bases, and 9 bases stayed unmatched. Germline assignment: CDR1 SNHLY and CDR2 FYNNEI.

The rearrangement joins TRBV7-2 to TRBJ2-7, with 9 bases fitting TRBD1. This CDR3 has 16 amino acids. Germline-derived CDR1 and CDR2 are SGHTA and FQGNSA. V gave up 0 bases and J gave up 3 bases; unmatched junction bases: 6. The CDR3 region has the DNA TGTGCCAGCAGCTTAGCCCGGGACAGGGCAGGCTACGAGCAGTACTTC. Translated: CASSLARDRAGYEQYF.

This clonotype was seen only a few times. CDR3 residues: CASRALAGNEQFF. The CDR3 nucleotides read TGTGCCAGCAGGGCCCTTGCTGGCAATGAGCAGTTCTTC. This chain uses TRBV11-3 with TRBJ2-1; D gene ambiguous. The CDR3 length is 13 residues. Trimming removed 6 bases from V and 6 bases from J, with 12 bases in between. Looked up from germline, CDR1 is SGHNT and CDR2 is YENEEA.